A selection of T cell receptor beta chains follows, all from one sample in a study of T cells in localized non-small cell lung cancer. The table came from immunoSEQ multiplex PCR; TCRdb's copy has only in-frame clones and leaves some out. Altogether about 82,000 clones are present, 60% to 85% being singletons, with the ten largest covering about a fifth. Sequencing was performed on PBMCs, taken before any cancer treatment. These receptors were taken from a man between 35 and 75 years old with stage II squamous cell lung carcinoma. Each CDR3 is given with its conserved first and last residue. Each record gives: J gene, clone size, D gene, V gene, CDR3 DNA, CDR3 protein. The D gene is left open where the match is weak. Expanded clones get a size class; other rows say once, few or many, or leave the size out.

J gene: TRBJ2-3; clone size: -; D gene: TRBD2; V gene: TRBV7-3; CDR3 DNA: TGTGCCAGCAGCCCCTTAGCGGGAGGCTTGGGAGATACGCAGTATTTT; CDR3 protein: CASSPLAGGLGDTQYF
J gene: TRBJ2-1; clone size: -; D gene: -; V gene: TRBV6-6; CDR3 DNA: TGTGCCAGCAGTACAGTCGACTGGAGCTCCTACAATGAGCAGTTCTTC; CDR3 protein: CASSTVDWSSYNEQFF
J gene: TRBJ1-5; clone size: -; D gene: -; V gene: TRBV30; CDR3 DNA: TGTGCCTGGGCGGACAGAAGAAATCAGCCCCAGCATTTT; CDR3 protein: CAWADRRNQPQHF
J gene: TRBJ2-5; clone size: -; D gene: -; V gene: TRBV7-9; CDR3 DNA: TGTGCCAGCAGATCTTACGCAGGGTCAGAGACCCAGTACTTC; CDR3 protein: CASRSYAGSETQYF
J gene: TRBJ1-1; clone size: once; D gene: -; V gene: TRBV6-5; CDR3 DNA: TGTGCCAGCAGTTACGCCCGGACAGCCCGGAACACTGAAGCTTTCTTT; CDR3 protein: CASSYARTARNTEAFF
J gene: TRBJ2-7; clone size: few; D gene: -; V gene: TRBV6-6; CDR3 DNA: TGTGCCAGCAGTTACCCACAGGGACCTCTCTACGAGCAGTACTTC; CDR3 protein: CASSYPQGPLYEQYF
J gene: TRBJ2-7; clone size: -; D gene: -; V gene: TRBV14; CDR3 DNA: TGTGCCAGCAGCCGGGGTAACGAGCAGTACTTC; CDR3 protein: CASSRGNEQYF
J gene: TRBJ2-7; clone size: once; D gene: TRBD2; V gene: TRBV28; CDR3 DNA: TGTGCCAGCAGTTTTGCGGGGGCCTACGAGCAGTACTTC; CDR3 protein: CASSFAGAYEQYF
J gene: TRBJ2-3; clone size: -; D gene: TRBD2; V gene: TRBV11-2; CDR3 DNA: TGTGCCAGCAGCCAGGGACTAACAGATACGCAGTATTTT; CDR3 protein: CASSQGLTDTQYF
J gene: TRBJ2-7; clone size: -; D gene: -; V gene: TRBV6-6; CDR3 DNA: TGTGCCAGCAGGCCCAGGACGGTCCCTGACGAGCAGTACTTC; CDR3 protein: CASRPRTVPDEQYF
J gene: TRBJ2-7; clone size: -; D gene: -; V gene: TRBV6-5; CDR3 DNA: TGTGCCAGCAGCCACTCCACAGGACCCGAGCAGTACTTC; CDR3 protein: CASSHSTGPEQYF
J gene: TRBJ2-7; clone size: -; D gene: -; V gene: TRBV9; CDR3 DNA: TGTGCCAGCAGCGTAGGGGAGAACGGACTACACGAGCAGTACTTC; CDR3 protein: CASSVGENGLHEQYF
J gene: TRBJ2-2; clone size: -; D gene: -; V gene: TRBV19; CDR3 DNA: TGTGCCAGTACGACCTTTTTTGCGTCAAACACCGGGGAGCTGTTTTTT; CDR3 protein: CASTTFFASNTGELFF
J gene: TRBJ1-4; clone size: -; D gene: -; V gene: TRBV13; CDR3 DNA: TGTGCCAGCAGCTTAAACGGGCGGATTAATGAAAAACTGTTTTTT; CDR3 protein: CASSLNGRINEKLFF
J gene: TRBJ2-1; clone size: -; D gene: -; V gene: TRBV5-6; CDR3 DNA: TGTGCCAGCAGCTTGGGGCGGGGTCCCTACAATGAGCAGTTCTTC; CDR3 protein: CASSLGRGPYNEQFF
J gene: TRBJ2-1; clone size: -; D gene: TRBD2; V gene: TRBV2; CDR3 DNA: TGTGCCAGCGCTAGCGGGGGCGGGCAGTTCTTC; CDR3 protein: CASASGGGQFF
J gene: TRBJ1-2; clone size: -; D gene: -; V gene: TRBV19; CDR3 DNA: TGTGCCAGTAGTATAGAACTGGGGGCGTTCGGTGGCTACACCTTC; CDR3 protein: CASSIELGAFGGYTF
J gene: TRBJ2-7; clone size: -; D gene: TRBD1; V gene: TRBV19; CDR3 DNA: TGTGCCAGTAGTACCCTAGGGACAGTCTACGAGCAGTACTTC; CDR3 protein: CASSTLGTVYEQYF
J gene: TRBJ1-5; clone size: -; D gene: -; V gene: TRBV18; CDR3 DNA: TGTGCCAGCTCACCAGACCCCGGGCACCCCCAGCATTTT; CDR3 protein: CASSPDPGHPQHF
J gene: TRBJ2-1; clone size: -; D gene: -; V gene: TRBV7-9; CDR3 DNA: TGTGCCAGCACCCCGGACGGACTGAGCTCCTACAATGAGCAGTTCTTC; CDR3 protein: CASTPDGLSSYNEQFF
J gene: TRBJ1-3; clone size: -; D gene: -; V gene: TRBV9; CDR3 DNA: TGTGCCAGCAGCAGAGATGGACTGCACAACACCATATATTTT; CDR3 protein: CASSRDGLHNTIYF
J gene: TRBJ2-3; clone size: once; D gene: -; V gene: TRBV5-1; CDR3 DNA: TGCGCCAGCAGCTTGGTAAGGACGGCAGATACGCAGTATTTT; CDR3 protein: CASSLVRTADTQYF
J gene: TRBJ1-2; clone size: -; D gene: -; V gene: TRBV5-5; CDR3 DNA: TGTGCCAGCAGCTTAAACACATGGCAGAACTACACCTTC; CDR3 protein: CASSLNTWQNYTF
J gene: TRBJ1-1; clone size: -; D gene: TRBD1; V gene: TRBV14; CDR3 DNA: TGTGCCAGCAGCCAAGAGGGGCGAGACAGGGGAACTGAAGCTTTCTTT; CDR3 protein: CASSQEGRDRGTEAFF
J gene: TRBJ1-2; clone size: -; D gene: -; V gene: TRBV15; CDR3 DNA: TGTGCCACCAGCAGAACCCGGGTCCCCCAGGGCTATGGCTACACCTTC; CDR3 protein: CATSRTRVPQGYGYTF
J gene: TRBJ2-1; clone size: -; D gene: TRBD2; V gene: TRBV19; CDR3 DNA: TGTGCCAGTAGTACCTTCCTAGCGGGGAGTTCCTACAATGAGCAGTTCTTC; CDR3 protein: CASSTFLAGSSYNEQFF
J gene: TRBJ2-5; clone size: -; D gene: -; V gene: TRBV18; CDR3 DNA: TGTGCCAGCTCACCCTTCCCAACTAGGGCCCAAGAGACCCAGTACTTC; CDR3 protein: CASSPFPTRAQETQYF
J gene: TRBJ2-5; clone size: -; D gene: -; V gene: TRBV9; CDR3 DNA: TGTGCCAGCAGTGAGATAGAGGGGGGGGAGACCCAGTACTTC; CDR3 protein: CASSEIEGGETQYF
J gene: TRBJ1-2; clone size: -; D gene: -; V gene: TRBV28; CDR3 DNA: TGTGCCAGCAGACCAGGTTACAGCTCCTATGGCTACACCTTC; CDR3 protein: CASRPGYSSYGYTF
J gene: TRBJ2-2; clone size: -; D gene: -; V gene: TRBV5-1; CDR3 DNA: TGCGCCAGCAGATACAGGGATAACACCGGGGAGCTGTTTTTT; CDR3 protein: CASRYRDNTGELFF
J gene: TRBJ2-7; clone size: -; D gene: -; V gene: TRBV5-1; CDR3 DNA: TGCGCCAGCAGCTTCAGGACCGAGCAGTACTTC; CDR3 protein: CASSFRTEQYF
J gene: TRBJ1-1; clone size: -; D gene: -; V gene: TRBV5-1; CDR3 DNA: TGCGCCAGCAGCCCCGGCGGGCGAACTGAAGCTTTCTTT; CDR3 protein: CASSPGGRTEAFF
J gene: TRBJ2-7; clone size: -; D gene: -; V gene: TRBV27; CDR3 DNA: TGTGCCAGCAGCACACAGAGCTCCTACGAGCAGTACTTC; CDR3 protein: CASSTQSSYEQYF
J gene: TRBJ2-4; clone size: -; D gene: -; V gene: TRBV18; CDR3 DNA: TGTGCCAGCTCAGCTTCACAGAAGGGGGGGTACTTC; CDR3 protein: CASSASQKGGYF
J gene: TRBJ1-2; clone size: few; D gene: TRBD1; V gene: TRBV19; CDR3 DNA: TGTGCCAGTAGTATCGGGACAGGGGGCGTACGAAACTATGGCTACACCTTC; CDR3 protein: CASSIGTGGVRNYGYTF
J gene: TRBJ2-6; clone size: -; D gene: -; V gene: TRBV6-5; CDR3 DNA: TGTGCCAGCAGTTCAATCTCTGGGGCCAACGTCCTGACTTTC; CDR3 protein: CASSSISGANVLTF
J gene: TRBJ1-2; clone size: -; D gene: -; V gene: TRBV28; CDR3 DNA: TGTGCCAGCAGTTTGGCAGGGCAAACGATCTATGGCTACACCTTC; CDR3 protein: CASSLAGQTIYGYTF
J gene: TRBJ1-1; clone size: once; D gene: TRBD1; V gene: TRBV2; CDR3 DNA: TGTGCCAGCATGACGGGACAGTTGAACACTGAAGCTTTCTTT; CDR3 protein: CASMTGQLNTEAFF
J gene: TRBJ1-1; clone size: -; D gene: -; V gene: TRBV5-4; CDR3 DNA: TGTGCCAGCAGCTTACCAAGGGGCAGGAACACTGAAGCTTTCTTT; CDR3 protein: CASSLPRGRNTEAFF
J gene: TRBJ2-7; clone size: -; D gene: -; V gene: TRBV5-1; CDR3 DNA: TGCGCCAGCAGCACAAATACAGGGATCGCCTCCTACGAGCAGTACTTC; CDR3 protein: CASSTNTGIASYEQYF
J gene: TRBJ1-1; clone size: -; D gene: -; V gene: TRBV10-3; CDR3 DNA: TGTGCCGCTGGGTCCATGAACACTGAAGCTTTCTTT; CDR3 protein: CAAGSMNTEAFF
J gene: TRBJ2-1; clone size: -; D gene: -; V gene: TRBV7-9; CDR3 DNA: TGTGCCAGCAGCCCACTCGAACTGAGCTCCTACAATGAGCAGTTCTTC; CDR3 protein: CASSPLELSSYNEQFF
J gene: TRBJ2-7; clone size: -; D gene: TRBD2; V gene: TRBV18; CDR3 DNA: TGTGCCAGCTCACCACGGACTAGCGGGAGCGAGCAGTACTTC; CDR3 protein: CASSPRTSGSEQYF
J gene: TRBJ2-7; clone size: many; D gene: -; V gene: TRBV19; CDR3 DNA: TGTGCCAGTAGTGTACAGGGGAGGAACGAGCAGTACTTC; CDR3 protein: CASSVQGRNEQYF
J gene: TRBJ2-5; clone size: -; D gene: TRBD2; V gene: TRBV27; CDR3 DNA: TGTGCCAGCAGTTTATGGTCTAGCGGGAAACGGGAGACCCAGTACTTC; CDR3 protein: CASSLWSSGKRETQYF
J gene: TRBJ2-5; clone size: -; D gene: -; V gene: TRBV5-1; CDR3 DNA: TGCGCCAGCAGCTGGGGGGACCAAGAGACCCAGTACTTC; CDR3 protein: CASSWGDQETQYF
J gene: TRBJ2-7; clone size: once; D gene: -; V gene: TRBV5-1; CDR3 DNA: TGCGCCAGCAGCTTGGGAGGGGCCGACGAGCAGTACTTC; CDR3 protein: CASSLGGADEQYF
J gene: TRBJ2-7; clone size: -; D gene: -; V gene: TRBV5-4; CDR3 DNA: TGTGCCAGCAGCTGGCAGGGCGAGCAGTACTTC; CDR3 protein: CASSWQGEQYF
J gene: TRBJ1-1; clone size: -; D gene: -; V gene: TRBV7-8; CDR3 DNA: TGTGCCAGCAGCCTGGGCAGGGAAGGAGCTTTCTTT; CDR3 protein: CASSLGREGAFF
J gene: TRBJ1-1; clone size: -; D gene: -; V gene: TRBV6-5; CDR3 DNA: TGTGCCAGCAGTTACTCGGGACAAATAAACACTGAAGCTTTCTTT; CDR3 protein: CASSYSGQINTEAFF
J gene: TRBJ1-1; clone size: -; D gene: TRBD1; V gene: TRBV5-1; CDR3 DNA: TGCGCCAGCAGCCCGTGGACAGGCGTGAACACTGAAGCTTTCTTT; CDR3 protein: CASSPWTGVNTEAFF
J gene: TRBJ2-7; clone size: -; D gene: -; V gene: TRBV28; CDR3 DNA: TGTGCCAGCAGTTCGACTTTTCCCTCCTACGAGCAGTACTTC; CDR3 protein: CASSSTFPSYEQYF
J gene: TRBJ2-3; clone size: -; D gene: -; V gene: TRBV4-1; CDR3 DNA: TGCGCCAGCAGCCAAGCGGGCACTAGCACAGATACGCAGTATTTT; CDR3 protein: CASSQAGTSTDTQYF
J gene: TRBJ2-1; clone size: -; D gene: -; V gene: TRBV29-1; CDR3 DNA: TGCAGCGTCCCCGGTAGCGTCGACCACAATGAGCAGTTCTTC; CDR3 protein: CSVPGSVDHNEQFF
J gene: TRBJ2-7; clone size: -; D gene: -; V gene: TRBV11-3; CDR3 DNA: TGTGCCAGCGTCAACGAGCAGTACTTC; CDR3 protein: CASVNEQYF
J gene: TRBJ2-1; clone size: -; D gene: -; V gene: TRBV30; CDR3 DNA: TGTGCCTCCTATGACTTCTTCAATGAGCAGTTCTTC; CDR3 protein: CASYDFFNEQFF
J gene: TRBJ2-3; clone size: few; D gene: TRBD2; V gene: TRBV19; CDR3 DNA: TGTGCCAGTAGTCTTCGGACTAGCGGGGACACAGATACGCAGTATTTT; CDR3 protein: CASSLRTSGDTDTQYF
J gene: TRBJ1-4; clone size: -; D gene: -; V gene: TRBV27; CDR3 DNA: TGTGCCAGCACCCACGGCACAACTAATGAAAAACTGTTTTTT; CDR3 protein: CASTHGTTNEKLFF
J gene: TRBJ2-2; clone size: once; D gene: -; V gene: TRBV19; CDR3 DNA: TGTGCCAGTAGTATAATGATCACCGGGGAGCTGTTTTTT; CDR3 protein: CASSIMITGELFF